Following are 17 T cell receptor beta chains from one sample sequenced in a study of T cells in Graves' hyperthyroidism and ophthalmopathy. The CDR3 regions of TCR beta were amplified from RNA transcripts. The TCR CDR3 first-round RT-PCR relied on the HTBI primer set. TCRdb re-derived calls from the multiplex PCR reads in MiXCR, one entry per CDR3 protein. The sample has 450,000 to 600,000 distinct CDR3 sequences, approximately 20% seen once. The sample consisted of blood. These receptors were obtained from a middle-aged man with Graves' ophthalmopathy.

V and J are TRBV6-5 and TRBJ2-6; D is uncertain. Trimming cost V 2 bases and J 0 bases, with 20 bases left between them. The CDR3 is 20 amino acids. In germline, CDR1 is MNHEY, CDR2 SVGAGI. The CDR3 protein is CASSYLLSGPESSGANVLTF. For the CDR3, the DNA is TGTGCCAGCAGTTACCTTCTGTCGGGCCCTGAGAGCTCTGGGGCCAACGTCCTGACTTTC.

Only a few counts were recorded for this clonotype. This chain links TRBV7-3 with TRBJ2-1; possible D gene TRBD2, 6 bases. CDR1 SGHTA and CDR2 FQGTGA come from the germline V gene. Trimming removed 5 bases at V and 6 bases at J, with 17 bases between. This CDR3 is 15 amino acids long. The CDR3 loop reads CASSLGGVRRNEQFF. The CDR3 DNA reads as TGTGCCAGCAGCCTCGGGGGAGTTCGACGCAATGAGCAGTTCTTC.

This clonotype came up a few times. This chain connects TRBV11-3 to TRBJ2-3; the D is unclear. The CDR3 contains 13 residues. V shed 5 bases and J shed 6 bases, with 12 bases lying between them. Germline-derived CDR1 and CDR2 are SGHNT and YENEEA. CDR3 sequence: CASSATPPDTQYF. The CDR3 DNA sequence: TGTGCCAGCAGCGCTACCCCACCCGATACGCAGTATTTT.

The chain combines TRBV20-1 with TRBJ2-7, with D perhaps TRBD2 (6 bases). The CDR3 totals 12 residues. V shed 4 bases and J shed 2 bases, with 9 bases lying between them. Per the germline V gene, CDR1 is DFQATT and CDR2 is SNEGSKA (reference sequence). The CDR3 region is CSATPGAYEQYF. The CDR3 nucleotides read TGCAGTGCTACACCGGGGGCCTACGAGCAGTACTTC.

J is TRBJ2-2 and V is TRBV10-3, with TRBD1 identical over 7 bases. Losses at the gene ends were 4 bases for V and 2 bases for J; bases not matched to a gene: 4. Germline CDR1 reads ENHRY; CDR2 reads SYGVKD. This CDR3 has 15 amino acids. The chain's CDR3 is CAISVGTVNTGELFF. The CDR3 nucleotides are TGTGCCATCAGTGTAGGGACAGTAAACACCGGGGAGCTGTTTTTT.

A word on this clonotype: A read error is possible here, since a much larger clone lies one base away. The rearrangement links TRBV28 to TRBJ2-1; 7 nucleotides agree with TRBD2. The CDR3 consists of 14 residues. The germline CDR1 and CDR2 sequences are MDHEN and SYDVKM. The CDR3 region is CASGFSGYYNEQFF. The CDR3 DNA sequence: TGTGCCAGCGGTTTTAGCGGGTACTACAATGAGCAGTTCTTC.

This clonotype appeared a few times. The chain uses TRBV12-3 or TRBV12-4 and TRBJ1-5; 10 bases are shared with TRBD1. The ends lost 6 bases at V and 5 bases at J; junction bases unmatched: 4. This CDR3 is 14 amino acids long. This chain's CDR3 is CASRGTGVYQPQHF. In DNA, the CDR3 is TGTGCCAGCAGGGGGACAGGGGTGTATCAGCCCCAGCATTTT.

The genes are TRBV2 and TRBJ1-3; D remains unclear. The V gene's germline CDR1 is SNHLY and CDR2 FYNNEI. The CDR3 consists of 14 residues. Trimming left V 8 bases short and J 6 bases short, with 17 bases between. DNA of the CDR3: TGTGCCAGCTCCCAGGTGGCGGGATTAAACACCATATATTTT. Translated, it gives CASSQVAGLNTIYF.

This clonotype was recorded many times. The CDR3 is CASSLLAGLAGNEQFF. The CDR3 region has the DNA TGTGCCAGCAGTTTATTAGCGGGACTAGCGGGTAATGAGCAGTTCTTC. The V call is TRBV27, the J call TRBJ2-1; 12 positions agree with TRBD2. Germline trimming cut 1 base from V and 7 bases from J; bases unmatched to any gene: 5. The CDR3 totals 16 residues. Germline V gene sequence: CDR1 MNHEY, CDR2 SMNVEV (reference sequence).

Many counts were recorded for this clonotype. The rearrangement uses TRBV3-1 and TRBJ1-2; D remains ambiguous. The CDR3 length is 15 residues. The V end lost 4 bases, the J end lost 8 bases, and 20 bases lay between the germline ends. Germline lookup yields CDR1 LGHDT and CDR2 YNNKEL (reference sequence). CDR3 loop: CASSLQISADRGYTF. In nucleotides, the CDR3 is TGTGCCAGCAGCCTCCAGATCTCCGCCGATCGCGGCTACACCTTC.

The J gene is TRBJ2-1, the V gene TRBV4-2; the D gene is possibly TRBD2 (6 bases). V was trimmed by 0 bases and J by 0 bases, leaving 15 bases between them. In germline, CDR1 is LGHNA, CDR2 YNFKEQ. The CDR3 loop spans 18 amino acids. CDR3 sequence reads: CASSQELIAESSYNEQFF. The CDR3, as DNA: TGTGCCAGCAGCCAAGAACTGATAGCGGAGAGCTCCTACAATGAGCAGTTCTTC.

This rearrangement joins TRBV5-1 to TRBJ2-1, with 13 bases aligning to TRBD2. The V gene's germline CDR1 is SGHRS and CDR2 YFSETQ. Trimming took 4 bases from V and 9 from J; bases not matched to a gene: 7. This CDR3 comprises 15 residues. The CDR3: CASSPGLAGKSEQFF. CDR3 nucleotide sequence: TGCGCCAGCAGCCCGGGACTAGCGGGGAAGAGTGAGCAGTTCTTC.

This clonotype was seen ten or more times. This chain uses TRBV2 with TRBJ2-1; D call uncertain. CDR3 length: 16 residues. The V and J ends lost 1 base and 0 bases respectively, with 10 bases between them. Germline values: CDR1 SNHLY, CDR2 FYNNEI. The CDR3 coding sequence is TGTGCCAGCAGTGAAGTTCGGAGCCGCTCCTACAATGAGCAGTTCTTC. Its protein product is CASSEVRSRSYNEQFF.

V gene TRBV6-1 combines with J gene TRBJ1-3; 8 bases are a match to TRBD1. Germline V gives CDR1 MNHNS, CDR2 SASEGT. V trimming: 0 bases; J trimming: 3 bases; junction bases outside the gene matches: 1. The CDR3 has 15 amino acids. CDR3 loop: CASSEADRVGNTIYF. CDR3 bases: TGTGCCAGCAGTGAAGCGGACAGGGTTGGAAACACCATATATTTT.

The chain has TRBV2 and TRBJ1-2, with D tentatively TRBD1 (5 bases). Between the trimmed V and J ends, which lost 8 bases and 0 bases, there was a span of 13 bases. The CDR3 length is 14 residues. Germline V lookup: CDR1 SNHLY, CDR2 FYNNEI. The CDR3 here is CASRGSAANYGYTF. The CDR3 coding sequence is TGTGCCAGCCGGGGCAGTGCCGCTAACTATGGCTACACCTTC.

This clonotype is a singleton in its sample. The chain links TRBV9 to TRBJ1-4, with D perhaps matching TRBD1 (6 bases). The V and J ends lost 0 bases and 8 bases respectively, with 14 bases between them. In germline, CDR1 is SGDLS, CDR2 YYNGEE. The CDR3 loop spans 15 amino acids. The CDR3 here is CASSVGGQGKEKLFF. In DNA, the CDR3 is TGTGCCAGCAGCGTAGGGGGGCAGGGGAAGGAAAAACTGTTTTTT.

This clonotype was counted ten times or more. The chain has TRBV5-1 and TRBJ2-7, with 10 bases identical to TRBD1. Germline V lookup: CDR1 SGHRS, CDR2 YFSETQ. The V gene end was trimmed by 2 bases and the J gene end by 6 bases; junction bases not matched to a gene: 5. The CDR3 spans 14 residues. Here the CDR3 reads CASSFGDRGLEQYF. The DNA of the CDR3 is TGCGCCAGCAGCTTTGGGGACAGGGGTCTCGAGCAGTACTTC. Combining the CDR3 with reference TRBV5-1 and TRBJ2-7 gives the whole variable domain KAGVTQTPRYLIKTRGQQVTLSCSPISGHRSVSWYQQTPGQGLQFLFEYFSETQRNKGNFPGRFSGRQFSNSRSEMNVSTLELGDSALYLCASSFGDRGLEQYFGPGTRLTVT.